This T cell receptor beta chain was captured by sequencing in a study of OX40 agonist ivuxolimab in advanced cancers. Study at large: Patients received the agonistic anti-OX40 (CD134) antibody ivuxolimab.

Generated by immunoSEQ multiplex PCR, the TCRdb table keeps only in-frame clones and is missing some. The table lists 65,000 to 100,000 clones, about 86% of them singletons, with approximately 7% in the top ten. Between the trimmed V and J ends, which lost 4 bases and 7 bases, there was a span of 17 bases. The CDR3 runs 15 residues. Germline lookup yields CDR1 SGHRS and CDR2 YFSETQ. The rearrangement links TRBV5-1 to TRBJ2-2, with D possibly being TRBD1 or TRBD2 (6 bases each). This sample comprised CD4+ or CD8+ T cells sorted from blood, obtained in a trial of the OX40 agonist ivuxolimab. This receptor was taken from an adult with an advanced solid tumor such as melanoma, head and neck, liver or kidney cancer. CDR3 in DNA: TGCGCCAGCAGCACTGGACAGCTGGGACTCGGGGAGCTGTTTTTT. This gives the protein CASSTGQLGLGELFF.